This T cell receptor (beta chain) was captured by sequencing in a study of T cell responses to AZD1222 COVID-19 vaccine. Study-level results: Females outnumbered males among donors, who were mostly white British; clonal diversity was possibly underestimated.

Some clones are missing from TCRdb's copy, which holds only in-frame ones; the method was immunoSEQ multiplex PCR. The sample has roughly 190,000 clones, just over 90% seen once. There are 15 residues in the CDR3. Germline V gives CDR1 SGDLS, CDR2 YYNGEE. V was trimmed by 4 bases and J by 9 bases, leaving 21 bases between them. This clone is deemed medium-sized (0.01 to 0.1%). What it binds is unknown. This receptor was taken from an adult who received the MenACWY meningococcal vaccine as a control. The chain recombines TRBV9 with TRBJ2-3, with D uncertain. The material was peripheral blood, obtained 28 days after the second dose of the MenACWY control vaccine. Here the CDR3 DNA reads TGTGCCAGCAGCCCCCAGATCGGGTCTCCGACGACGCAGTATTTT. Translation: CASSPQIGSPTTQYF.